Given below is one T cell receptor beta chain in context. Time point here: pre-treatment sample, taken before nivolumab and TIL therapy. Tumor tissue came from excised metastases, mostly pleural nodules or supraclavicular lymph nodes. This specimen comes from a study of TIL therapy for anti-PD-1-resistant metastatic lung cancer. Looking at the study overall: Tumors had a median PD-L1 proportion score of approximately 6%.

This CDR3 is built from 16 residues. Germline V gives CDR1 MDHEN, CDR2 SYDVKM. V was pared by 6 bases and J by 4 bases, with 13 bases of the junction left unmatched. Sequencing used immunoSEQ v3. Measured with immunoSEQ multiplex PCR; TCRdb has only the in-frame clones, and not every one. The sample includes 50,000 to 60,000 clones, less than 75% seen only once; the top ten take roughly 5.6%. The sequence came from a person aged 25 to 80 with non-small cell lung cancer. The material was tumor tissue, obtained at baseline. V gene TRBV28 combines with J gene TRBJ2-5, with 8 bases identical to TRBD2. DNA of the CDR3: TGTGCCAGCAGAGACAGCGGGAGAAGTTTCGGAGAGACCCAGTACTTC. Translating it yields CASRDSGRSFGETQYF.